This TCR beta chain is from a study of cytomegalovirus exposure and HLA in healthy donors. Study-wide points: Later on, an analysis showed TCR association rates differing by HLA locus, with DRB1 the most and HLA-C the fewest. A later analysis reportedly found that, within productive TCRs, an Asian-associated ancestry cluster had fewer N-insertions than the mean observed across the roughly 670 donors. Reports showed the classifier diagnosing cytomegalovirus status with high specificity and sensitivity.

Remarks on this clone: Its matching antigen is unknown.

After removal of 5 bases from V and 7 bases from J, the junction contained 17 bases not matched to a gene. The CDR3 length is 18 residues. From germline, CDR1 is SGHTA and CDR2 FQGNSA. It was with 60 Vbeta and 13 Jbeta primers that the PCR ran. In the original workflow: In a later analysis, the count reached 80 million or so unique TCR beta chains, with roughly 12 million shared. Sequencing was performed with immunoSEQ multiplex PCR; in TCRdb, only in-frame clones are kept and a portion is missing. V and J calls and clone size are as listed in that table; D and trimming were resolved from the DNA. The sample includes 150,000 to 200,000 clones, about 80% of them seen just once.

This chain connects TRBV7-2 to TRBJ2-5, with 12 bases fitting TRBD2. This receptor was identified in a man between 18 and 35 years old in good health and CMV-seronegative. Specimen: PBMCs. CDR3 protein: CASSLTPGLAGSSGTQYF. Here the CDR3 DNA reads TGTGCCAGCAGCCTCACGCCCGGACTAGCGGGAAGTAGTGGGACCCAGTACTTC.